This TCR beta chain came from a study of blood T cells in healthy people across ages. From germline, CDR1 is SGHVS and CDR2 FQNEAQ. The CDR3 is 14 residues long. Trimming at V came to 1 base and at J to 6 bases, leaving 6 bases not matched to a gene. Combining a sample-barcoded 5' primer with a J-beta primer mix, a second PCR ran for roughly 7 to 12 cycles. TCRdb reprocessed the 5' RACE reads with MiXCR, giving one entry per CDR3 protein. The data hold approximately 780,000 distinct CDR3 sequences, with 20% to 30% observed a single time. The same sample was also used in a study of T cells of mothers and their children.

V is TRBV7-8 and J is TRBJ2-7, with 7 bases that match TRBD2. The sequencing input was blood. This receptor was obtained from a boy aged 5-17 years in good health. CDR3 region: CASSLVGSGGEQYF. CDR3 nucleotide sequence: TGTGCCAGCAGCTTAGTCGGGTCGGGAGGCGAGCAGTACTTC.